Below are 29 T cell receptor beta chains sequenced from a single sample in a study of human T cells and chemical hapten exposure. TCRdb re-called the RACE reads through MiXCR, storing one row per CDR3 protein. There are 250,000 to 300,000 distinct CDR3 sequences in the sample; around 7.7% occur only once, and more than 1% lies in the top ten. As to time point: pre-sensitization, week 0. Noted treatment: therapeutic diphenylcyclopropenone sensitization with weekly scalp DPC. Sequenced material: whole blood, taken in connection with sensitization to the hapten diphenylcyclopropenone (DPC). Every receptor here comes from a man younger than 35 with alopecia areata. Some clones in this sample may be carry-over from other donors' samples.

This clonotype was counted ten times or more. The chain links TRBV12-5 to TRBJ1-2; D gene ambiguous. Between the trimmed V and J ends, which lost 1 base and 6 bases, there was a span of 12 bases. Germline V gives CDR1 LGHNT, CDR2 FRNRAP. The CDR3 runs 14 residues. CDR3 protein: CASGLDLGIDGYTF. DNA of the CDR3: TGTGCTAGTGGTTTGGATCTGGGGATCGATGGCTACACCTTC. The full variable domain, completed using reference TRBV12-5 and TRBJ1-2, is DARVTQTPRHKVTEMGQEVTMRCQPILGHNTVFWYRQTMMQGLELLAYFRNRAPLDDSGMPKDRFSAEMPDATLATLKIQPSEPRDSAVYFCASGLDLGIDGYTFGSGTRLTVV.

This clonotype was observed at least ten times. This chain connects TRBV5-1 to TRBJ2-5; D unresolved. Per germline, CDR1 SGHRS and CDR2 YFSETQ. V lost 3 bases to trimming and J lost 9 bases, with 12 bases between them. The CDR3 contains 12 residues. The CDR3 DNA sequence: TGCGCCAGCAGCTCAACCCATCAGGCCCAGTACTTC. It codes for CASSSTHQAQYF.

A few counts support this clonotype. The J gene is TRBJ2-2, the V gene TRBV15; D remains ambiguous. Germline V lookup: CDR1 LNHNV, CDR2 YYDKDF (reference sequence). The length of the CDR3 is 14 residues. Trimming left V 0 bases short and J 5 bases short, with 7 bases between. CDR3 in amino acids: CATSRDKGTGELFF. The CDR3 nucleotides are TGTGCCACCAGCAGAGATAAGGGTACCGGGGAGCTGTTTTTT.

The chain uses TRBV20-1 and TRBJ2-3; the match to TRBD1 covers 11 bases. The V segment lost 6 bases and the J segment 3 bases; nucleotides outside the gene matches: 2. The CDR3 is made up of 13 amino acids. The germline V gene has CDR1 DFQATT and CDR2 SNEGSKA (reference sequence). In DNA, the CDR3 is TGCAGTGCCGGACAGGGGGCAACAGATACGCAGTATTTT. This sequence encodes CSAGQGATDTQYF.

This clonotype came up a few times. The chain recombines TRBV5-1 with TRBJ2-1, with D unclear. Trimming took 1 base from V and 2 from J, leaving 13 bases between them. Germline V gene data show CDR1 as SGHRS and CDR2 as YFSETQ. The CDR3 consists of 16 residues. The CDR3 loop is CASSLSFGGTYNEQFF. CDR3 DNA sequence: TGCGCCAGCAGCTTGTCGTTTGGCGGAACCTACAATGAGCAGTTCTTC.

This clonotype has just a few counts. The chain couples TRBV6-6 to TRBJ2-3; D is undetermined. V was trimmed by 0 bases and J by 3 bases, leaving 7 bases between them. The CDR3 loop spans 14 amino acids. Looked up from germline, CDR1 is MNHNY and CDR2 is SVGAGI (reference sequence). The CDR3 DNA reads TGTGCCAGCAGTTACTCCCTAGTGACAGATACGCAGTATTTT. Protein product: CASSYSLVTDTQYF.

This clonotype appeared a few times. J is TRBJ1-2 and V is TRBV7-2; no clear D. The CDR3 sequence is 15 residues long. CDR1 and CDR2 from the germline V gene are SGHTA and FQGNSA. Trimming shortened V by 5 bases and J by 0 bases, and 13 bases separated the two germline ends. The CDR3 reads CASSPRTVANYGYTF. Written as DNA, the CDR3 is TGTGCCAGCAGCCCAAGGACGGTAGCTAACTATGGCTACACCTTC.

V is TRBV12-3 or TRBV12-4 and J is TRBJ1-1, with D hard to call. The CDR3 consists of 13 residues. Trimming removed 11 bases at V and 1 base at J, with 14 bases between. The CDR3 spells CAGSSAGNTEAFF. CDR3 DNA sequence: TGTGCCGGCTCTTCGGCGGGGAACACTGAAGCTTTCTTT.

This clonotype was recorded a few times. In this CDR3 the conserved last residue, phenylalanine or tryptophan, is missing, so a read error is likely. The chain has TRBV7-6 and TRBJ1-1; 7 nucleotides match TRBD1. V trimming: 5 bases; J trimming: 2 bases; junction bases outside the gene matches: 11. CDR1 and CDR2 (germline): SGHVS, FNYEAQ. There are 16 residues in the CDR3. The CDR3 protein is CASSPQTGSVNTEAFS. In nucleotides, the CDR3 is TGTGCCAGCAGCCCGCAGACAGGGTCGGTAAACACTGAAGCTTTCTCT.

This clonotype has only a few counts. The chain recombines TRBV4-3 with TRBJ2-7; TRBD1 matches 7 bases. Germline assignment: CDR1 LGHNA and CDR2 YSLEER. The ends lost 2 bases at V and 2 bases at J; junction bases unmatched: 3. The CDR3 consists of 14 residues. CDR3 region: CASSQSQGAYEQYF. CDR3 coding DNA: TGCGCCAGCAGCCAATCCCAGGGGGCCTACGAGCAGTACTTC.

The CDR3, as DNA: TGTGCCATCAAGTTCGGACTAGACGACACCGGGGAGCTGTTTTTT. It encodes CAIKFGLDDTGELFF. This chain uses TRBV10-3 with TRBJ2-2; TRBD2 agrees at 7 bases. The CDR3 runs to 15 residues. V was clipped by 7 bases and J by 3 bases; unmatched bases: 8. Germline V gives CDR1 ENHRY, CDR2 SYGVKD.

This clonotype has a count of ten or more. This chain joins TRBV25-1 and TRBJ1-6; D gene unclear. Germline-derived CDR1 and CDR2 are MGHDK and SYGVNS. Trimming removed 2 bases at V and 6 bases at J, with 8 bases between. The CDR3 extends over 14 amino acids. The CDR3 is CASSEVVRNSPLHF. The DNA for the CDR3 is TGTGCCAGCAGTGAAGTCGTTCGTAATTCACCCCTCCACTTT.

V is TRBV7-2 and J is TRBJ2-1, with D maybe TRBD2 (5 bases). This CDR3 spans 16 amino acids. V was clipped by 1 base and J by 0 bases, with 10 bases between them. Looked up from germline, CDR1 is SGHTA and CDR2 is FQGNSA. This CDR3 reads CASSLGGPSSYNEQFF. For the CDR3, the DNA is TGTGCCAGCAGCTTAGGAGGGCCGAGCTCCTACAATGAGCAGTTCTTC. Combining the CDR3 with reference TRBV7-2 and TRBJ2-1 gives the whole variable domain GAGVSQSPSNKVTEKGKDVELRCDPISGHTALYWYRQSLGQGLEFLIYFQGNSAPDKSGLPSDRFSAERTGGSVSTLTIQRTQQEDSAVYLCASSLGGPSSYNEQFFGPGTRLTVL.

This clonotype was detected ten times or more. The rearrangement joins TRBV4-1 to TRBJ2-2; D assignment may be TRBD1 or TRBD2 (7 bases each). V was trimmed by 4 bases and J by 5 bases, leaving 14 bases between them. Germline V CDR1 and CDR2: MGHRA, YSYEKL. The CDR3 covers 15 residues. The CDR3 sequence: CASSPREGATGELFF. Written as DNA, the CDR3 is TGCGCCAGCAGCCCTAGGGAGGGGGCGACCGGGGAGCTGTTTTTT.

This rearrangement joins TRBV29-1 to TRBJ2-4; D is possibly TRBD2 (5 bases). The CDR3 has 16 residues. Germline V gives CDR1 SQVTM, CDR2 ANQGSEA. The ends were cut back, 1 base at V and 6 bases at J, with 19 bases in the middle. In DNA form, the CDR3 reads TGCAGCGTTGAAGCCCGCGAGGGCCGGTCGATAAACATTCAGTACTTC. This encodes CSVEAREGRSINIQYF. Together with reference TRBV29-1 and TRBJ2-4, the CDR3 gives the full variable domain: SAVISQKPSRDICQRGTSLTIQCQVDSQVTMMFWYRQQPGQSLTLIATANQGSEATYESGFVIDKFPISRPNLTFSTLTVSNMSPEDSSIYLCSVEAREGRSINIQYFGAGTRLSVL.

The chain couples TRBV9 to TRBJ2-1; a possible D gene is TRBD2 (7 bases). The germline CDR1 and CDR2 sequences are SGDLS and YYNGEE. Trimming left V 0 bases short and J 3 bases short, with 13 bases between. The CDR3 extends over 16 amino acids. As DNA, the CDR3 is TGTGCCAGCAGCGTAGAGGGGAGGGGGTTCTACAATGAGCAGTTCTTC. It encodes CASSVEGRGFYNEQFF.

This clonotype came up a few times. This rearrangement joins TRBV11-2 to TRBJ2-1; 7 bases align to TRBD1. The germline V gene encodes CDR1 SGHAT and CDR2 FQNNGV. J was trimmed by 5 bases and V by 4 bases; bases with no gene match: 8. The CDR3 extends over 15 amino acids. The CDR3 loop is CASSSLGGQHNEQFF. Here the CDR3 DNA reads TGTGCCAGCAGCTCCCTAGGGGGACAGCACAATGAGCAGTTCTTC.

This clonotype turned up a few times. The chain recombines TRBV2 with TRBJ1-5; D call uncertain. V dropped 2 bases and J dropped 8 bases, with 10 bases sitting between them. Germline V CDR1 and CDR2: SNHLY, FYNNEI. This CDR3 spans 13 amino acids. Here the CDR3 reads CASSEFRIEPQHF. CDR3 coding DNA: TGTGCCAGCAGTGAATTCAGGATTGAGCCCCAGCATTTT.

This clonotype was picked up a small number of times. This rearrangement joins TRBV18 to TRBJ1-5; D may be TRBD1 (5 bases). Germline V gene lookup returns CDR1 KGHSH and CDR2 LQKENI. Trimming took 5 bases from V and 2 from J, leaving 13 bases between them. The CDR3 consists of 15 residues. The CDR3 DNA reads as TGTGCCAGCTCAAACCAGGGAATTGGCAATCAGCCCCAGCATTTT. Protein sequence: CASSNQGIGNQPQHF.

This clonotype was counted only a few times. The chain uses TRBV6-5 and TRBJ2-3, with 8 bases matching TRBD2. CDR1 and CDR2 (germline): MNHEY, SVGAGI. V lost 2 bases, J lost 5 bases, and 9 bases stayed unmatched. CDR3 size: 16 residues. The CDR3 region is CASSYISGEAGDTQYF. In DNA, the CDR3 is TGTGCCAGCAGTTACATTAGCGGGGAGGCAGGAGATACGCAGTATTTT.

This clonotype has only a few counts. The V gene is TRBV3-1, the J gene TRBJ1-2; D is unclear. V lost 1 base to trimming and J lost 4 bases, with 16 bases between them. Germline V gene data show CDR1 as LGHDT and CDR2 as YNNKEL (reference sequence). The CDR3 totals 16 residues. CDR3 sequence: CASSQGMRRLSYGYTF. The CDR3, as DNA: TGTGCCAGCAGCCAAGGGATGAGGCGACTTTCCTATGGCTACACCTTC. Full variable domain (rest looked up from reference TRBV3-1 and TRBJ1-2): DTAVSQTPKYLVTQMGNDKSIKCEQNLGHDTMYWYKQDSKKFLKIMFSYNNKELIINETVPNRFSPKSPDKAHLNLHINSLELGDSAVYFCASSQGMRRLSYGYTFGSGTRLTVV.

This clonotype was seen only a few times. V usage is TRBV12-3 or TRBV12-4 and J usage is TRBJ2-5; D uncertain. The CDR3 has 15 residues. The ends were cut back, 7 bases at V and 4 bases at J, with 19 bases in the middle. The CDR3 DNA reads TGTGCCAGCACTCGCGGCTTCCTGCTTGGAGAGACCCAGTACTTC. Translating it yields CASTRGFLLGETQYF.

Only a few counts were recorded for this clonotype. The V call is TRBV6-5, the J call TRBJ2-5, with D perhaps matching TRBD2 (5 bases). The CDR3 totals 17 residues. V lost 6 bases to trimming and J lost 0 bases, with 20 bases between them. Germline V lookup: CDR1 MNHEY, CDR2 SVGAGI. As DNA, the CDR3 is TGTGCCAGCAGCCGCGGACTGCCGAATCCGTACCAAGAGACCCAGTACTTC. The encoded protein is CASSRGLPNPYQETQYF.

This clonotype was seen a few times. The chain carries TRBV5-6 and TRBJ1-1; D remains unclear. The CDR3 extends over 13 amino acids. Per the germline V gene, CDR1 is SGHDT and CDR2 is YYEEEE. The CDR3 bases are TGTGCGTTTGGCAAGGGATTCAACACTGAAGCTTTCTTT. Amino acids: CAFGKGFNTEAFF.

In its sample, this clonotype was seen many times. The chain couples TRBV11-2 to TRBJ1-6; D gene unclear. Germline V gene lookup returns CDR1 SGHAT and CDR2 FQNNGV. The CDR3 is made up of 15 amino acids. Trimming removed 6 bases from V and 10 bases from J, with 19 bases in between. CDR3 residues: CASRRNSPWASPLHF. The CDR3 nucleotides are TGTGCCAGCAGGAGGAACAGCCCTTGGGCCTCACCCCTCCACTTT. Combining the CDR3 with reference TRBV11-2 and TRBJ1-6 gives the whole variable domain EAGVAQSPRYKIIEKRQSVAFWCNPISGHATLYWYQQILGQGPKLLIQFQNNGVVDDSQLPKDRFSAERLKGVDSTLKIQPAKLEDSAVYLCASRRNSPWASPLHFGNGTRLTVT.

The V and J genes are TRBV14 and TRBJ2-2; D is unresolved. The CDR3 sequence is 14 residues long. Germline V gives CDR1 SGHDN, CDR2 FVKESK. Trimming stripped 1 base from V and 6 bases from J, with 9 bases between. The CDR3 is CASSQGKEPGELFF. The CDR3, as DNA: TGTGCCAGCAGCCAAGGAAAAGAACCCGGGGAGCTGTTTTTT.

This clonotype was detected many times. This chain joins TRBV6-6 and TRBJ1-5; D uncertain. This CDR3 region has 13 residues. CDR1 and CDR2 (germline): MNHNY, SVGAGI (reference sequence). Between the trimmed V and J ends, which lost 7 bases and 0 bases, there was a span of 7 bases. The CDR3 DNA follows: TGTGCCAGCACCGGGAATAGCAATCAGCCCCAGCATTTT. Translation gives CASTGNSNQPQHF.

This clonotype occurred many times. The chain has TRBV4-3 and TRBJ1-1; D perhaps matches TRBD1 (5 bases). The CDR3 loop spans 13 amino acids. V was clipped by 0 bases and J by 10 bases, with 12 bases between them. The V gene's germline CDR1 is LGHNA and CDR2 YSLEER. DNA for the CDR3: TGCGCCAGCAGCCAAGAGCGGGGGTGGGCAGCTTTCTTT. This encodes CASSQERGWAAFF.

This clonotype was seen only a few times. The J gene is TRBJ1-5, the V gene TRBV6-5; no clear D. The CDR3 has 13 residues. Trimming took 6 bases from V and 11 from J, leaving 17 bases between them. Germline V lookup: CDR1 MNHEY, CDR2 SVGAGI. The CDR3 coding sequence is TGTGCCAGCAGCCGCGATACATCAGTGGCCCAGCATTTT. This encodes CASSRDTSVAQHF.